Each of the 25 T cell receptor beta chains below was sequenced from the same sample in a study of CD8 T cells in Susac syndrome. Random hexamers were used to reverse transcribe an amount of roughly 0.5 to 1 ug RNA. TCRdb used MiXCR to reprocess the immunoSEQ multiplex PCR reads, holding one entry per CDR3 protein. Among over 300,000 distinct CDR3 sequences listed, under 95% were seen once. The source material was CD4+ T cells from PBMCs. These receptors were obtained from a human donor with multiple sclerosis.

The V call is TRBV6-5, the J call TRBJ2-3; 9 bases line up with TRBD2. Losses at the gene ends were 6 bases for V and 6 bases for J; bases not matched to a gene: 7. CDR1 and CDR2 from the germline V gene are MNHEY and SVGAGI. This CDR3 has 14 amino acids. Here the CDR3 DNA reads TGTGCCAGCAGCCGCGGACTAGCGAGCGATACGCAGTATTTT. This translates into CASSRGLASDTQYF.

The rearrangement joins TRBV9 to TRBJ1-4; maybe TRBD1 (5 bases). V was cut by 2 bases and J by 5 bases, with 10 bases left in between. The CDR3 has 14 residues. Germline CDR1 reads SGDLS; CDR2 reads YYNGEE. The CDR3 DNA sequence: TGTGCCAGCAGCGTTAGTGGGGGAAATGAAAAACTGTTTTTT. It is translated as CASSVSGGNEKLFF.

The chain has TRBV25-1 and TRBJ1-2, with TRBD1 matching 7 bases. V gave up 3 bases and J gave up 3 bases; unmatched junction bases: 7. Germline lookup yields CDR1 MGHDK and CDR2 SYGVNS. CDR3 length: 15 residues. The CDR3 region is CASSDPSGTDYGYTF. The CDR3 DNA is TGTGCCAGCAGTGATCCCTCTGGGACAGACTATGGCTACACCTTC.

The gene calls are TRBV19 and TRBJ1-1; possibly TRBD1 for D (5 bases). V lost 7 bases to trimming and J lost 1 base, with 10 bases between them. This CDR3 comprises 13 residues. The germline V gene has CDR1 LNHDA and CDR2 SQIVND (reference sequence). The CDR3 loop reads CASKLTANTEAFF. The CDR3 region has the DNA TGTGCCAGTAAGTTGACAGCGAACACTGAAGCTTTCTTT.

V usage is TRBV15 and J usage is TRBJ2-5; D is unresolved. Trimming removed 5 bases from V and 3 bases from J, with 13 bases in between. The CDR3 runs to 14 residues. Per the germline V gene, CDR1 is LNHNV and CDR2 is YYDKDF (reference sequence). CDR3 loop: CATSSGGYKETQYF. Here the CDR3 DNA reads TGTGCCACCAGCTCCGGCGGCTATAAAGAGACCCAGTACTTC.

The V gene is TRBV28, the J gene TRBJ2-1; D gene uncertain. This CDR3 has 15 residues. V was pared by 2 bases and J by 7 bases, with 15 bases between. Germline V gene sequence: CDR1 MDHEN, CDR2 SYDVKM. The CDR3 loop is CASSLLAQMVNEQFF. DNA for the CDR3: TGTGCCAGCAGTTTACTGGCCCAAATGGTAAATGAGCAGTTCTTC.

The rearrangement uses TRBV3-1 and TRBJ2-2; D gene unclear. V lost 0 bases to trimming and J lost 5 bases, with 10 bases between them. The germline V gene has CDR1 LGHDT and CDR2 YNNKEL (reference sequence). The CDR3 runs 15 residues. The CDR3 here is CASSQDVLGTGELFF. CDR3 DNA sequence: TGTGCCAGCAGCCAAGATGTTTTGGGTACCGGGGAGCTGTTTTTT.

The rearrangement uses TRBV7-9 and TRBJ1-2, with 7 bases aligning to TRBD1. V shed 3 bases and J 8 bases; nucleotides not matched to a gene: 12. This CDR3 has 15 amino acids. From germline, CDR1 is SEHNR and CDR2 FQNEAQ (reference sequence). CDR3: CASSFGEETGTGYTF. The CDR3 DNA follows: TGTGCCAGCAGCTTCGGAGAAGAGACAGGGACCGGCTACACCTTC.

V and J are TRBV19 and TRBJ1-2; D gene unclear. V was pared by 5 bases and J by 2 bases, with 12 bases between. The CDR3 consists of 14 residues. Germline assignment: CDR1 LNHDA and CDR2 SQIVND (reference sequence). In DNA form, the CDR3 reads TGTGCCAGTAGTCCCCAAGGGCAAAACTATGGCTACACCTTC. Protein product: CASSPQGQNYGYTF. Filled out from reference TRBV19 and TRBJ1-2, the complete variable domain reads DGGITQSPKYLFRKEGQNVTLSCEQNLNHDAMYWYRQDPGQGLRLIYYSQIVNDFQKGDIAEGYSVSREKKESFPLTVTSAQKNPTAFYLCASSPQGQNYGYTFGSGTRLTVV.

The genes are TRBV20-1 and TRBJ1-6; 7 bases line up with TRBD1. Germline lookup yields CDR1 DFQATT and CDR2 SNEGSKA (reference sequence). There are 13 residues in the CDR3. Unmatched junction bases numbered 7, after V lost 6 bases and J lost 8 bases. CDR3 residues: CSAGAGGYSPLHF. CDR3 DNA sequence: TGCAGTGCGGGAGCAGGGGGGTATTCACCCCTCCACTTT.

This sequence joins TRBV7-9 and TRBJ1-1; no clear D. The CDR3 has 14 residues. Germline V gene data show CDR1 as SEHNR and CDR2 as FQNEAQ (reference sequence). Trimming took off 6 bases at V and 4 bases at J, with 15 bases between the two ends. The CDR3 sequence: CASRKTEASTEAFF. CDR3 coding DNA: TGTGCCAGCAGAAAAACAGAAGCGTCCACTGAAGCTTTCTTT.

The V and J genes are TRBV19 and TRBJ1-5, with D unresolved. Germline CDR1 and CDR2: LNHDA and SQIVND (reference sequence). CDR3 length equals 15 residues. V lost 2 bases and J 5 bases, leaving 13 bases between the germline ends. CDR3: CASSIPIPGYQPQHF. CDR3 in DNA: TGTGCCAGTAGTATACCCATACCGGGGTATCAGCCCCAGCATTTT.

The chain employs TRBV30 and TRBJ1-5; 7 bases align to TRBD1. The V and J ends lost 0 bases and 3 bases, in that order; junction bases with no gene match: 8. CDR3 size: 16 residues. Germline CDR1 GTSNPN, CDR2 SVGIG (reference sequence). The CDR3 sequence: CAWSVKSGTANQPQHF. CDR3 in DNA: TGTGCCTGGAGTGTGAAATCGGGGACAGCCAATCAGCCCCAGCATTTT.

The rearrangement joins TRBV5-1 to TRBJ2-5; D unclear. The germline V gene encodes CDR1 SGHRS and CDR2 YFSETQ. The CDR3 has 14 amino acids. Deletions cut 3 bases from V and 8 bases from J, with 17 bases between. Here the CDR3 DNA reads TGCGCCAGCAGCTCGGCGGCCGGCTTGGAAACCCAGTACTTC. This translates into CASSSAAGLETQYF.

V gene TRBV2 combines with J gene TRBJ2-7; 7 bases line up with TRBD2. From germline, CDR1 is SNHLY and CDR2 FYNNEI. V lost 0 bases to trimming and J lost 8 bases; unmatched junction nucleotides: 10. CDR3 length: 15 amino acids. The CDR3 loop is CASSEAPSGPRKQYF. DNA of the CDR3: TGTGCCAGCAGTGAAGCGCCTAGCGGCCCGCGGAAGCAGTACTTC. Together with reference TRBV2 and TRBJ2-7, the CDR3 gives the full variable domain: EPEVTQTPSHQVTQMGQEVILRCVPISNHLYFYWYRQILGQKVEFLVSFYNNEISEKSEIFDDQFSVERPDGSNFTLKIRSTKLEDSAMYFCASSEAPSGPRKQYFGPGTRLTVT.

The V and J genes are TRBV4-1 and TRBJ2-5, with TRBD1 matching over 7 bases. Germline CDR1 MGHRA, CDR2 YSYEKL. This CDR3 spans 14 amino acids. Unmatched junction bases numbered 3, after V lost 3 bases and J lost 2 bases. CDR3 sequence (DNA): TGCGCCAGCAGCCAGTACAGGGGTCAAGAGACCCAGTACTTC. Translating it yields CASSQYRGQETQYF.

DNA of the CDR3: TGTGCCAGCAGCTTCCCGGGACGAAACAATGAGCAGTTCTTC. Translated, it gives CASSFPGRNNEQFF. The chain has TRBV7-2 and TRBJ2-1; TRBD1 or TRBD2 may be the D gene (5 bases each). Trimming left V 3 bases short and J 5 bases short, with 11 bases between. Germline V gene lookup returns CDR1 SGHTA and CDR2 FQGNSA. This CDR3 has 14 residues.

The chain employs TRBV21-1 and TRBJ2-2; the listed D gene, TRBD2, was not tested against the DNA. TRBV21-1 has pseudogene status. This CDR3 has 15 amino acids. The CDR3 region has the DNA TGTGCCAGCAGCAAAGGGGGCGGGCCAGCCGGGGAGCTGTTTTTT. Residues: CASSKGGGPAGELFF.

The J gene is TRBJ2-2, the V gene TRBV6-2 or TRBV6-3, with a tentative D call TRBD1 (5 bases). Germline V lookup: CDR1 MNHEY, CDR2 SVGEGT. This CDR3 has 14 amino acids. Trimming pared 6 bases from V and 0 bases from J, leaving 8 bases between. The CDR3 here is CASRTEANTGELFF. The CDR3 DNA reads TGTGCCAGCAGGACAGAGGCGAACACCGGGGAGCTGTTTTTT.

The V call is TRBV5-1, the J call TRBJ2-2; D is possibly TRBD1 or TRBD2 (5 bases each). CDR1 is SGHRS and CDR2 is YFSETQ in the germline V gene. CDR3 length equals 17 residues. Trimming took 4 bases from V and 3 from J, leaving 19 bases between them. As DNA, the CDR3 is TGCGCCAGCAGCCCCCCTCCCGGGGCCTGGGACACCGGGGAGCTGTTTTTT. It translates to CASSPPPGAWDTGELFF.

The chain combines TRBV4-1 with TRBJ2-1; the match to TRBD2 covers 7 bases. This CDR3 comprises 15 residues. The V gene end was trimmed by 0 bases and the J gene end by 2 bases; junction bases not matched to a gene: 1. The germline gives CDR1 MGHRA, CDR2 YSYEKL. CDR3: CASSQDGLAYNEQFF. Written as DNA, the CDR3 is TGCGCCAGCAGCCAAGATGGACTAGCCTACAATGAGCAGTTCTTC.

The chain uses TRBV10-3 and TRBJ2-3; no clear D. From germline, CDR1 is ENHRY and CDR2 SYGVKD. V lost 0 bases to trimming and J lost 4 bases, with 2 bases between them. The CDR3 runs to 12 residues. CDR3 in amino acids: CAISESSDTQYF. The DNA for the CDR3 is TGTGCCATCAGTGAGTCTTCAGATACGCAGTATTTT.

The chain is built from TRBV20-1 and TRBJ2-5; 7 bases are a match to TRBD2. Germline CDR1 DFQATT, CDR2 SNEGSKA (reference sequence). The CDR3 has 15 residues. Trimming took 4 bases from V and 2 from J; bases not matched to a gene: 10. Here the CDR3 DNA reads TGCAGTGCTAATGCCGGCGGGGGTAATCAAGAGACCCAGTACTTC. It codes for CSANAGGGNQETQYF.

This chain links TRBV29-1 with TRBJ2-4; 7 positions match TRBD1. The CDR3 runs to 12 residues. The germline V gene has CDR1 SQVTM and CDR2 ANQGSEA. V lost 6 bases and J lost 8; bases outside the gene matches: 7. The CDR3 nucleotides are TGCAGCGTAGACAGGGCAGGGGACATTCAGTACTTC. Translating it yields CSVDRAGDIQYF.

This clonotype showed up just once. This rearrangement joins TRBV27 to TRBJ2-3; no clear D gene. The CDR3 has 15 amino acids. Trimming removed 1 base at V and 2 bases at J, with 10 bases between. CDR1 MNHEY and CDR2 SMNVEV come from the germline V gene (reference sequence). The CDR3 DNA sequence: TGTGCCAGCAGTTTATTGGGCCTAGTCACAGATACGCAGTATTTT. Its translation: CASSLLGLVTDTQYF.